This T cell receptor (beta chain) was observed in a study of OX40 agonist ivuxolimab in advanced cancers. Study details: An agonistic anti-OX40 (CD134) antibody, ivuxolimab, was used to treat the patients. Whole-study results and caveats: Doses of 0.1 to 3.0 mg/kg were accompanied by clonal expansion of CD4+ and CD8+ blood T cells by week 6. Some nonresponders likewise displayed low normalized T-cell clonal expansion.

Comment on this clone: Its antigen is as yet unknown.

The table came from immunoSEQ multiplex PCR; TCRdb's copy has only in-frame clones and leaves some out. This sample has 90,000 to 100,000 clones, with 85% to 90% found just once. The CDR3 is 16 amino acids. Germline lookup yields CDR1 SGHDT and CDR2 YYEEEE. Deletions cut 0 bases from V and 0 bases from J, with 10 bases between. The chain has TRBV5-6 and TRBJ2-1; D might be TRBD1 (5 bases). The receptor comes from an adult with an advanced solid tumor such as melanoma, head and neck, liver or kidney cancer. The sequencing here drew on CD4+ or CD8+ T cells sorted from blood, taken in a trial of the OX40 agonist ivuxolimab. The CDR3 DNA reads TGTGCCAGCAGCTTGGTTGGGGCTGGCTCCTACAATGAGCAGTTCTTC. Amino acids: CASSLVGAGSYNEQFF.